This T cell receptor (beta chain) was profiled in a study of radiation and T cells in renal cell carcinoma. Study summary: Nephrectomy followed 15 Gy stereotactic body radiation by 4 weeks.

Libraries were prepared by immunoSEQ multiplex PCR; TCRdb keeps only in-frame clonotypes and omits some of them. The repertoire includes 100,000 to 150,000 clones, around 80% of them detected once, and around 6.1% sits in the top ten. Specified time point: blood 2 weeks post-SBRT. Sample treatment: 15 Gy SBRT to primary tumor, nephrectomy 4 weeks later. This renal cell carcinoma was of the clear cell type. This clone appeared a single time. The CDR3 has 12 amino acids. The germline V gene has CDR1 GTSNPN and CDR2 SVGIG (reference sequence). Trimming stripped 4 bases from V and 12 bases from J, with 18 bases between.

The chain links TRBV30 to TRBJ1-2; D is uncertain. This specimen consisted of blood, obtained from a patient whose treatment included radiotherapy and nephrectomy. The TCR was taken from a man in his forties or fifties with renal cell carcinoma. The CDR3 bases are TGTGCCTGGAATTCGGGGTCCGGCGGCCACACCTTC. Translated, it gives CAWNSGSGGHTF.